This TCR beta chain is drawn from a study of early T cells in non-severe SARS-CoV-2 infection. On the study more broadly: Sequencing of bulk RNA from unsorted whole blood was done, without chain pairing.

Study results and limitations: The matching step, a VDJdb search, favored anti-spike CD8 responses and missed private and CD4 specificities.

Unique molecular identifier tags were affixed to discrete cDNA molecules. TCRdb re-derived calls from the 5' RACE reads in MiXCR, one entry per CDR3 protein. The data show under 90,000 distinct CDR3 sequences, 12% to 15% seen once. With regard to this clonotype: Its specificity is unknown.

Germline V lookup: CDR1 SNHLY, CDR2 FYNNEI. This CDR3 comprises 11 residues. V shed 6 bases and J 9 bases; nucleotides not matched to a gene: 3. The origin of this receptor is an adult who was a healthcare worker with PCR-confirmed SARS-CoV-2 infection or an uninfected control (not recorded which). This chain links TRBV2 with TRBJ1-1, with 8 bases fitting TRBD1. Input material: whole blood. The CDR3 region is CASSGQGKAFF. CDR3 bases: TGTGCCAGCAGCGGACAGGGTAAAGCTTTCTTT.